This note documents a single TCR beta chain sequence. The specificity of this receptor is unknown. No quality values exist for individual bases; no much larger clone is one base distant. The immunoSEQ Assay, a bias-controlled multiplex PCR, was used to amplify TCRbeta CDR3 regions from genomic DNA. For the original study's pipeline: Within the assay, amplification of reference gene primers was used to estimate how many nucleated cells each sample contained. Sequence reads were collapsed and filtered to measure the absolute abundance of every unique TCRbeta CDR3 rearrangement. For each sample, productive Simpson clonality was calculated as the square root of Simpson's diversity index over productive rearrangements. Not all clones reach the TCRdb copy of this immuneACCESS table, which keeps in-frame sequences only. Checked studies attribute under half of the gap to unresolved V genes and leave the rest unexplained. The V and J calls and clone size are taken from that table; D and trimming were inferred from the DNA. Recorded for this sample are 500,000 or so clones; 75% to 90% of them occurred a single time. The ten largest clones capture 0.7% of the sample.

The sample is drawn from a study of blood T cell repertoires in COVID-19 (TCRdb year 2020). Notes on the research overall: The collaborator samples originated in the United States, Italy and Spain and spanned the acute and convalescent phases of COVID-19. The material from the prospective study consisted of cDNA or gDNA derived from T cells, B-cell-depleted T cells, or PBMCs. Nearly every sample came with metadata listing a de-identified subject ID, COVID-19 status, age in years and sex. Samples came from the ongoing ImmuneRACE study (first 160 participants) plus 1,254 subjects from 6 global collaborators. The repertoires were released in a freely available public database intended as a resource for research on the immune response to SARS-CoV-2. Where available, HLA class I and class II types were taken from metadata supplied by the sample provider and were not determined by assay-based typing. Subjects who had been exposed to COVID-19, were actively infected with it, or had recovered from it provided the deeply sampled blood TCRbeta repertoires that made up the dataset. What the study reported, not specific to this receptor: The quantity of clinical and demographic metadata differed by source and by participant and was supplied without curation.

In the prospective study, participants were about 18 to 89 years old, resided in approximately 25 geographic areas of the United States, and were enrolled through a virtual design. To assign participants to cohorts, the prospective study relied on clinical history that participants themselves reported in a screening survey and a study questionnaire. Recovered participants in ImmuneRACE Cohort 3 were defined by two consecutive negative NP/OP PCR tests, clearance by a healthcare professional, or resolution of symptoms. In the prospective study, whole blood, serum and a nasopharyngeal or oropharyngeal swab were collected from each participant by mobile phlebotomists. Participants in the prospective study had the option to provide additional blood draws and questionnaires over a roughly two-month period. Prospective study blood samples were shipped either frozen or at room temperature before DNA extraction.

Clipping removes 3 bases from V and 8 bases from J, with 4 as the unmatched junction base count. The CDR3 measures 13 amino acids from cysteine to phenylalanine. Only CDR3 DNA is held: 39 bases, read in frame from base 1. CDR1 and CDR2, looked up from the germline V gene, are MGHRA and YSYEKL. Sequenced: PBMCs or T cells enriched from blood (not recorded which). The rearranged chain carries TRBV4-1 and TRBJ1-5, with 7 central nucleotides matching TRBD1. The source is a woman aged 18-29 years who had recovered from COVID-19. This receptor has the CDR3 CASSHYRGEPQHF. DNA sequence: TGCGCCAGCAGCCATTACAGGGGTGAGCCCCAGCATTTT.